Listed here are 9 T cell receptor beta chains from one sample, sequenced in a study of neoadjuvant anti-PD-1 for oral cavity cancer. Sequenced by immunoSEQ multiplex PCR; TCRdb stores in-frame clones only, minus some. The data contain more than 10,000 clones, about 65% of them seen just once; the ten biggest clones take up about 2%. Sequenced material: PBMCs, taken before nivolumab (anti-PD-1) treatment. The receptor set was obtained from a person aged 40 to 85 with oral cavity squamous cell carcinoma.

The rearrangement uses TRBV5-1 and TRBJ1-1, with 10 bases matching TRBD1. Germline CDR1 SGHRS, CDR2 YFSETQ. V shed 4 bases and J 7 bases; nucleotides not matched to a gene: 7. The CDR3 sequence is 14 residues long. The CDR3 DNA follows: TGCGCCAGCAGCCAATCGACAGGGGGCGGTGAAGCTTTCTTT. It specifies CASSQSTGGGEAFF.

This chain connects TRBV19 to TRBJ1-5, with 9 positions matching TRBD1. Germline CDR1 is LNHDA and CDR2 is SQIVND (reference sequence). V lost 3 bases, J lost 6 bases, and 3 bases stayed unmatched. The CDR3 is made up of 14 amino acids. The CDR3 sequence is CASSIGQGTQPQHF. The CDR3 DNA reads as TGTGCCAGTAGTATTGGACAGGGGACTCAGCCCCAGCATTTT.

The chain carries TRBV11-2 and TRBJ1-1; D gene ambiguous. This CDR3 region has 18 residues. V was cut by 7 bases and J by 2 bases, with 26 bases left in between. Germline V gives CDR1 SGHAT, CDR2 FQNNGV. The CDR3 coding sequence is TGTGCCAGCAAATTTGGTCTAGGACGGCCCCTATCTAACACTGAAGCTTTCTTT. Amino acids: CASKFGLGRPLSNTEAFF.

This chain uses TRBV6-1 with TRBJ2-7, with 10 bases that match TRBD1. Germline-derived CDR1 and CDR2 are MNHNS and SASEGT. The CDR3 extends over 14 amino acids. With 7 bases clipped from V and 6 bases from J, the junction kept 9 bases outside the gene matches. The CDR3 loop reads CASTFGTGVVEQYF. The DNA of the CDR3 is TGTGCCAGCACTTTCGGGACAGGGGTAGTCGAGCAGTACTTC.

V gene TRBV11-2 combines with J gene TRBJ2-1, with TRBD1 as a possible D gene (6 bases). V was trimmed by 3 bases and J by 7 bases, leaving 19 bases between them. Germline values: CDR1 SGHAT, CDR2 FQNNGV. This CDR3 spans 16 amino acids. CDR3 nucleotides: TGTGCCAGCAGCTTGAACCCCCCAGGGGTTGGGAATGAGCAGTTCTTC. It codes for CASSLNPPGVGNEQFF.

The chain is built from TRBV7-9 and TRBJ1-1; no reliable D call. This CDR3 comprises 13 residues. V was clipped by 5 bases and J by 6 bases, with 13 bases between them. Germline V gene sequence: CDR1 SEHNR, CDR2 FQNEAQ (reference sequence). CDR3 protein: CASSLVVYPEAFF. CDR3 in DNA: TGTGCCAGCAGCCTGGTCGTCTACCCTGAAGCTTTCTTT.

V usage is TRBV10-2 and J usage is TRBJ2-7, with D perhaps TRBD1 (5 bases). Trimming removed 6 bases at V and 3 bases at J, with 18 bases between. This CDR3 is built from 15 residues. Germline V gives CDR1 WSHSY, CDR2 SAAADI. This CDR3 is CASRGQKGSSYEQYF. In DNA form, the CDR3 reads TGCGCCAGCAGGGGGCAGAAGGGATCAAGCTACGAGCAGTACTTC.

V and J are TRBV28 and TRBJ1-5; D possibly corresponds to TRBD1 (6 bases). CDR3 length: 14 amino acids. Germline CDR1 and CDR2: MDHEN and SYDVKM. Trimming took 3 bases from V and 4 from J, leaving 10 bases between them. The CDR3 bases are TGTGCCAGCAGTTTCAGGGGTTGGAATCAGCCCCAGCATTTT. It translates to CASSFRGWNQPQHF.

The chain links TRBV15 to TRBJ2-7, with a possible D match to TRBD2 (7 bases). Trimming took off 0 bases at V and 2 bases at J, with 8 bases between the two ends. Per the germline V gene, CDR1 is LNHNV and CDR2 is YYDKDF (reference sequence). This CDR3 comprises 14 residues. In nucleotides, the CDR3 is TGTGCCACCAGCAGAGAAGGGGGGGCCTACGAGCAGTACTTC. Translation: CATSREGGAYEQYF.